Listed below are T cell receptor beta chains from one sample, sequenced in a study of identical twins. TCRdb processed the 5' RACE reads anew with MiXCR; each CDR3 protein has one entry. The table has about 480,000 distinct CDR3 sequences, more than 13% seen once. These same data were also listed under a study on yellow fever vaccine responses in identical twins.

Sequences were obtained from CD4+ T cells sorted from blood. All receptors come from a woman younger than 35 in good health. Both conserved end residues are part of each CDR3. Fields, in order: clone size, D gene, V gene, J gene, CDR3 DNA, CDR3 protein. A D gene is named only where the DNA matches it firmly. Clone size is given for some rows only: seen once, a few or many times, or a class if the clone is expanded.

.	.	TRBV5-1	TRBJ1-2	TGCGCCAGCAGCTTGCCCGGGACAAAGAATGGCTACACCTTC	CASSLPGTKNGYTF
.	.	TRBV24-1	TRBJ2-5	TGTGCCAGCGGGACACTCCAGACCCAGTACTTC	CASGTLQTQYF
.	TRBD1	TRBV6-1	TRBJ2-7	TGTGCCAGCAGACCCGGACAGGGTATAAGCGACGAGCAGTACTTC	CASRPGQGISDEQYF
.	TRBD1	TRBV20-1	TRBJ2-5	TGCAGTGCTAGAGGGGACAGCCAGACCCAGTACTTC	CSARGDSQTQYF
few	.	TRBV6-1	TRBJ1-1	TGTGCCAGCAGGTTAAGCCTTTTCGCGACAGGATCCACTGAAGCTTTCTTT	CASRLSLFATGSTEAFF
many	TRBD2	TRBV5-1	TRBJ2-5	TGCGCCAGCAGCTTCCCGACTAGCGGGGGGACCACTCAAGAGACCCAGTACTTC	CASSFPTSGGTTQETQYF
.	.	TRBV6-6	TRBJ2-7	TGTGCCAGCAGTTCGACCAGGGATAACGAGCAGTACTTC	CASSSTRDNEQYF
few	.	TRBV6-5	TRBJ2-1	TGTGCCAGCAGTTACCGGGGTAGTATCTCCGATGAGCAGTTCTTC	CASSYRGSISDEQFF
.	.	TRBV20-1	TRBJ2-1	TGCAGTGCTAGCTTTCCGGGGCCTTCCTCCTACAATGAGCAGTTCTTC	CSASFPGPSSYNEQFF
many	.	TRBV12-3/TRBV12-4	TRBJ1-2	TGTGCCAGCAGCCCCCGGGAATCCCCTAACTATGGCTACACCTTC	CASSPRESPNYGYTF
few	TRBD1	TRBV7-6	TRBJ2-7	TGTGCCAGCAGCTTAGGACAGGGCCAGCAGTACTTC	CASSLGQGQQYF
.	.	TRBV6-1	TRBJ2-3	TGTGCCAGCAGCCGCAAGATGTATAGCACAGATACGCAGTATTTT	CASSRKMYSTDTQYF
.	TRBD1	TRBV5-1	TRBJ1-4	TGCGCCAGCAGTTACGGACAGGGGAATGAAAAACTGTTTTTT	CASSYGQGNEKLFF
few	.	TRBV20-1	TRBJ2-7	TGCAGTGCCGAACAGGTACTAGGCTACGAGCAGTACTTC	CSAEQVLGYEQYF
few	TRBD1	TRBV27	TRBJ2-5	TGTGCCAGCAGTGTTGCACCATCGACAGGGGGCCAAGAGACCCAGTACTTC	CASSVAPSTGGQETQYF
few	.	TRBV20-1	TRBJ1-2	TGCAGTGCGTGGTCCTGGGCCTATGGCTACACCTTC	CSAWSWAYGYTF
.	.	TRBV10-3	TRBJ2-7	TGTGCCATCAGCGCAGCCTCGTCTGGCTACGAGCAGTACTTC	CAISAASSGYEQYF
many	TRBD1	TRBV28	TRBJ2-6	TGTGCCAGCATCTCCGGGACAGCGTTCTCTGGGGCCAACGTCCTGACTTTC	CASISGTAFSGANVLTF
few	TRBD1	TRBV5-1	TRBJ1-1	TGCGCCAGCAGCCGACGGACAGGGGGCCGAACTGAAGCTTTCTTT	CASSRRTGGRTEAFF
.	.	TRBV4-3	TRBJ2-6	TGCGCCAGCAGCCAAGAAAGGGGCTCTGGGGCCAACGTCCTGACTTTC	CASSQERGSGANVLTF
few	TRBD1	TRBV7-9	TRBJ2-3	TGTGCCAGCAGCCCGACAGGGGCCCGACTGGAAGATACGCAGTATTTT	CASSPTGARLEDTQYF
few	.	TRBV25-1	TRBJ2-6	TGTGCCAGCAGTAAACAGGGGGCCAACGTCCTGACTTTC	CASSKQGANVLTF
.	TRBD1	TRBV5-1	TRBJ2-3	TGCGCCAGCAGCCGGTGGGGACAGGGACGAGATACGCAGTATTTT	CASSRWGQGRDTQYF
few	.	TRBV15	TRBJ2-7	TGTGCCACCAAGGGCGGGACCTACGAGCAGTACTTC	CATKGGTYEQYF
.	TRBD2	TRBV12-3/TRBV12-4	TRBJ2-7	TGTGCCAGCAGGTGGGGGGGGAGCTCCTACGAGCTGTACTTC	CASRWGGSSYELYF
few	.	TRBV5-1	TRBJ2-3	TGCGCCAGCACCCACGATAGGCTGGGGGGAGATACGCAGTATTTT	CASTHDRLGGDTQYF
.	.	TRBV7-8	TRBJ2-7	TGTGCCAGCAGCTTAGTGGAGGGGGGGCTCGAGCAGTACTTC	CASSLVEGGLEQYF
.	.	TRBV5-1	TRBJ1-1	TGCGCCAGCAGCCGTAGTTACACTGAAGCTTTCTTT	CASSRSYTEAFF
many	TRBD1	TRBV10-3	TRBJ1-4	TGTGCCATCAGTGGGGGACAGGGGAATGAAAAACTGTTTTTT	CAISGGQGNEKLFF